A single sample is the source of the 25 T cell receptor beta chains below, sequenced in a study of long-term antiretroviral therapy in people with HIV. Survey-level immunoSEQ v3.0 assays were run. Clones were read by immunoSEQ multiplex PCR, and TCRdb kept only the in-frame ones, dropping some. Of 20,000 to 25,000 clones detected, 76% appear once; the ten largest clones hold almost 5%. The source was unsorted PBMCs, collected 0.5 years after starting antiretroviral therapy. The source of these receptors is a woman in her 40s with HIV.

This rearrangement joins TRBV29-1 to TRBJ2-5; possible D gene TRBD1, 6 bases. From germline, CDR1 is SQVTM and CDR2 ANQGSEA. The CDR3 has 15 amino acids. Trimming removed 2 bases from V and 3 bases from J, with 16 bases in between. This CDR3 reads CSVETGTRFEETQYF. The CDR3 coding sequence is TGCAGCGTTGAAACCGGGACAAGGTTTGAAGAGACCCAGTACTTC.

The chain has TRBV19 and TRBJ1-2; D unclear. The CDR3 is 14 amino acids. Germline V lookup: CDR1 LNHDA, CDR2 SQIVND (reference sequence). Trimming pared 3 bases from V and 5 bases from J, leaving 13 bases between. The CDR3 DNA sequence: TGTGCCAGTAGTATGGGGATCGCTGCGTATGGCTACACCTTC. As protein: CASSMGIAAYGYTF.

Only one count was recorded for this clone. The chain recombines TRBV5-4 with TRBJ1-1; tentatively, D is TRBD1 (6 bases). The germline V and J ends were trimmed by 0 bases and 11 bases, with 17 bases remaining between them. Germline V gives CDR1 SGHNT, CDR2 YYREEE (reference sequence). This CDR3 has 14 residues. DNA for the CDR3: TGTGCCAGCAGCTTGGCGGGGGCGCGGAGGGATGCTTTCTTT. This encodes CASSLAGARRDAFF.

The V gene is TRBV29-1, the J gene TRBJ2-5; D is ambiguous. Germline CDR1 reads SQVTM; CDR2 reads ANQGSEA. V was cut by 4 bases and J by 3 bases, with 6 bases left in between. This CDR3 has 11 amino acids. The chain's CDR3 is CSVGREETQYF. In DNA form, the CDR3 reads TGCAGCGTTGGTCGGGAAGAGACCCAGTACTTC.

This clone was counted a single time. The chain uses TRBV2 and TRBJ2-1; 8 bases are a match to TRBD2. The J segment lost 8 bases and the V segment lost 5 bases, leaving 5 bases of the junction unmatched. In germline, CDR1 is SNHLY, CDR2 FYNNEI. The CDR3 is made up of 13 amino acids. CDR3 loop: CASSILAGYEQFF. In nucleotides, the CDR3 is TGTGCCAGCAGTATTCTAGCGGGCTATGAGCAGTTCTTC.

The chain employs TRBV5-4 and TRBJ1-1, with D perhaps matching TRBD1 (5 bases). V lost 2 bases to trimming and J lost 3 bases, with 8 bases between them. CDR3 length: 13 amino acids. Germline loops: CDR1 SGHNT, CDR2 YYREEE (reference sequence). CDR3 protein: CASSLGEHTEAFF. The CDR3 region has the DNA TGTGCCAGCAGCTTAGGGGAACACACTGAAGCTTTCTTT.

The V and J genes are TRBV2 and TRBJ2-3, with D uncertain. The V end was cut by 4 bases, the J end by 5 bases, with 13 bases between. Per the germline V gene, CDR1 is SNHLY and CDR2 is FYNNEI. The CDR3 has 14 amino acids. CDR3 sequence (DNA): TGTGCCAGCAGTGTGGCACAACCAGGAGATACGCAGTATTTT. It specifies CASSVAQPGDTQYF.

The chain joins TRBV6-5 to TRBJ1-2; a possible D gene is TRBD1 (5 bases). The length of the CDR3 is 14 residues. The germline V and J ends were trimmed by 5 bases and 4 bases, with 14 bases remaining between them. The V gene's germline CDR1 is MNHEY and CDR2 SVGAGI. CDR3 coding DNA: TGTGCCAGCAGTACCCAGGGAGGCTCCTATGGCTACACCTTC. Its protein is CASSTQGGSYGYTF.

The J gene is TRBJ2-1, the V gene TRBV2, with no clear D. The CDR3 is 13 amino acids. From germline, CDR1 is SNHLY and CDR2 FYNNEI. The V end was cut by 7 bases, the J end by 3 bases, with 10 bases between. The CDR3 DNA sequence: TGTGCCAGCATGAGAGAAAACTACAATGAGCAGTTCTTC. This encodes CASMRENYNEQFF.

The rearrangement joins TRBV7-2 to TRBJ1-3; the D is unclear. The CDR3 spans 17 residues. The germline gives CDR1 SGHTA, CDR2 FQGNSA. Trimming removed 0 bases at V and 0 bases at J, with 12 bases between. CDR3 nucleotide sequence: TGTGCCAGCAGCTTAGCGGGCAGCCCTACCTCTGGAAACACCATATATTTT. Amino acids: CASSLAGSPTSGNTIYF.

The CDR3 region is CASSANRGVALNEKLFF. CDR3 in DNA: TGTGCCAGCAGTGCGAACAGGGGAGTAGCCCTAAATGAAAAACTGTTTTTT. The chain combines TRBV25-1 with TRBJ1-4; TRBD1 matches at 7 bases. With V trimmed by 4 bases and J by 5 bases, 13 bases remained unmatched. Germline-derived CDR1 and CDR2 are MGHDK and SYGVNS. CDR3 length: 17 residues. Full variable domain (missing parts from reference TRBV25-1 and TRBJ1-4): EADIYQTPRYLVIGTGKKITLECSQTMGHDKMYWYQQDPGMELHLIHYSYGVNSTEKGDLSSESTVSRIRTEHFPLTLESARPSHTSQYLCASSANRGVALNEKLFFGSGTQLSVL.

This chain links TRBV6-6 with TRBJ2-5; TRBD2 agrees at 10 bases. CDR3 length equals 13 residues. V shed 7 bases, J shed 7 bases, and the junction held 6 bases outside the gene matches. Germline V CDR1 and CDR2: MNHNY, SVGAGI (reference sequence). The CDR3 bases are TGTGCCAGCACAAGCGGGGGGGCCGCGACCCAGTACTTC. This sequence encodes CASTSGGAATQYF.

This chain links TRBV5-1 with TRBJ1-1; TRBD1 is a possible D gene (6 bases). Looked up from germline, CDR1 is SGHRS and CDR2 is YFSETQ. The CDR3 spans 13 residues. The V end was cut by 10 bases, the J end by 4 bases, with 17 bases between. The CDR3 region has the DNA TGCGCCTCCCCGGAACAGGGTGTCACTGAAGCTTTCTTT. As protein: CASPEQGVTEAFF.

The chain has TRBV21-1 and TRBJ2-5; the table's D call, TRBD1, has no DNA check behind it. TRBV21-1 is a documented pseudogene. There are 14 residues in the CDR3. For the CDR3, the DNA is TGTGCCAGCAGCACCAGGGGGCTAGTGGAGACCCAGTACTTC. Its protein is CASSTRGLVETQYF.

CDR3 protein: CASGNPGQGGYF. The CDR3 region has the DNA TGCGCCAGCGGGAACCCCGGACAGGGGGGGTACTTC. The chain has TRBV4-1 and TRBJ2-7, with 10 bases matching TRBD1. Unmatched junction bases numbered 10, after V lost 8 bases and J lost 12 bases. The CDR3 loop spans 12 amino acids. The V gene's germline CDR1 is MGHRA and CDR2 YSYEKL.

The chain uses TRBV27 and TRBJ2-7; 7 nucleotides line up with TRBD2. This CDR3 comprises 13 residues. V trimming: 5 bases; J trimming: 3 bases; junction bases outside the gene matches: 4. The V gene's germline CDR1 is MNHEY and CDR2 SMNVEV (reference sequence). CDR3 sequence (DNA): TGTGCCAGCAGTACAAGGGAGGGCTACGAGCAGTACTTC. Its translation is CASSTREGYEQYF.

V is TRBV2 and J is TRBJ1-1; unclear D gene. V was cut by 6 bases and J by 11 bases, with 13 bases left in between. There are 11 residues in the CDR3. Germline V gives CDR1 SNHLY, CDR2 FYNNEI. The CDR3 nucleotides are TGTGCCAGCAGAGTACAGCTTGCGGCTTTCTTT. Protein sequence: CASRVQLAAFF.

The chain links TRBV5-1 to TRBJ2-7; D may be TRBD1 (6 bases). The CDR3 contains 15 residues. Trimming took off 3 bases at V and 3 bases at J, with 16 bases between the two ends. Germline loops: CDR1 SGHRS, CDR2 YFSETQ. As DNA, the CDR3 is TGCGCCAGCAGCTGGTATACGGACAGCTACTACGAGCAGTACTTC. Its protein product is CASSWYTDSYYEQYF.

The V call is TRBV7-9, the J call TRBJ1-1; 8 nucleotides agree with TRBD1. Germline V gene data show CDR1 as SEHNR and CDR2 as FQNEAQ (reference sequence). V lost 5 bases, J lost 6 bases, and 5 bases stayed unmatched. This CDR3 contains 13 residues. Here the CDR3 reads CASSLTGGAEAFF. CDR3 bases: TGTGCCAGCAGCCTCACAGGGGGAGCTGAAGCTTTCTTT.

A single count supports this clone. The V gene is TRBV2, the J gene TRBJ2-2; 9 bases are a match to TRBD2. Trimming at V came to 6 bases and at J to 5 bases, leaving 10 bases not matched to a gene. This CDR3 contains 16 residues. CDR1 and CDR2 from the germline V gene are SNHLY and FYNNEI. This CDR3 is CASSLSGGSGTGELFF. CDR3 DNA sequence: TGTGCCAGCAGCCTTAGCGGGGGCTCAGGAACCGGGGAGCTGTTTTTT.

The chain employs TRBV28 and TRBJ1-1; D call uncertain. The CDR3 length is 14 residues. V was trimmed by 6 bases and J by 1 base, leaving 12 bases between them. Germline V gives CDR1 MDHEN, CDR2 SYDVKM. CDR3 nucleotides: TGTGCCAGCAGCTTAAGGACGGCGAACACTGAAGCTTTCTTT. Translating it yields CASSLRTANTEAFF. Together with reference TRBV28 and TRBJ1-1, the CDR3 gives the full variable domain: DVKVTQSSRYLVKRTGEKVFLECVQDMDHENMFWYRQDPGLGLRLIYFSYDVKMKEKGDIPEGYSVSREKKERFSLILESASTNQTSMYLCASSLRTANTEAFFGQGTRLTVV.

This chain connects TRBV11-1 to TRBJ1-1; D uncertain. The CDR3 sequence is 14 residues long. Per germline, CDR1 SGHAT and CDR2 FQDESV (reference sequence). The V end lost 5 bases, the J end lost 6 bases, and 16 bases lay between the germline ends. In nucleotides, the CDR3 is TGTGCCAGCAGCGAGCGGCTAACTTCCTCTGAAGCTTTCTTT. It codes for CASSERLTSSEAFF.

The chain uses TRBV2 and TRBJ2-7; TRBD2 is a possible D gene (7 bases). Germline loops: CDR1 SNHLY, CDR2 FYNNEI. Trimming stripped 6 bases from V and 9 bases from J, with 30 bases between. The CDR3 sequence is 17 residues long. The CDR3 region is CASRGPPGGGAALGQYF. The CDR3 DNA follows: TGTGCCAGCAGGGGGCCCCCTGGGGGGGGCGCTGCTTTGGGGCAGTACTTC.

The CDR3 region is CASSYDRGRTEAFF. The CDR3 nucleotides are TGTGCCAGCAGTTACGACAGGGGGCGTACTGAAGCTTTCTTT. V usage is TRBV6-7 and J usage is TRBJ1-1; 10 bases line up with TRBD1. Being an ORF, TRBV6-7 has a function that is uncertain. V was pared by 2 bases and J by 5 bases, with 2 bases of the junction left unmatched. There are 14 residues in the CDR3.

V usage is TRBV2 and J usage is TRBJ2-7, with TRBD1 identical over 8 bases. The CDR3 is 13 amino acids. J gave up 10 bases and V 4 bases, and 9 bases lay outside the gene matches. The germline gives CDR1 SNHLY, CDR2 FYNNEI. CDR3 DNA: TGTGCCAGCAGTGGAGATGGCAGGGGGCCCCAGTACTTC. Its protein product is CASSGDGRGPQYF. Full variable domain (remainder filled in from reference TRBV2 and TRBJ2-7): EPEVTQTPSHQVTQMGQEVILRCVPISNHLYFYWYRQILGQKVEFLVSFYNNEISEKSEIFDDQFSVERPDGSNFTLKIRSTKLEDSAMYFCASSGDGRGPQYFGPGTRLTVT.